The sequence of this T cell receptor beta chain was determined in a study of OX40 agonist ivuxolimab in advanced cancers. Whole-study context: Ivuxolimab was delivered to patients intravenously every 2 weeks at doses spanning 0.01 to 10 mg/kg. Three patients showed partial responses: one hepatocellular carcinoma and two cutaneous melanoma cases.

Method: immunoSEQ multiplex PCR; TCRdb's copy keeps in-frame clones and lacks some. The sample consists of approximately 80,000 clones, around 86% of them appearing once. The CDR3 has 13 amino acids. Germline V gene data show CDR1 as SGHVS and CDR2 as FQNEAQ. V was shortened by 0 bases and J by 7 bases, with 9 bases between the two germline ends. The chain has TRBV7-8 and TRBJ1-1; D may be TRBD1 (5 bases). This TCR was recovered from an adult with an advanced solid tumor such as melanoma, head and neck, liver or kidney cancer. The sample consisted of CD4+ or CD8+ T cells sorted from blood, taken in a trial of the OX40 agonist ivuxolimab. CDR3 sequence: CASSLAGDLEAFF. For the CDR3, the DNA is TGTGCCAGCAGCTTAGCGGGGGACCTTGAAGCTTTCTTT.